This T cell receptor beta chain was observed in a study of blood T cells in healthy people across ages. A second roughly 6 to 11 cycle PCR used barcoded and J-beta primers. One entry per CDR3 protein, called by TCRdb with MiXCR from the 5' RACE reads. The data show 590,000 or so distinct CDR3 sequences, about 30% seen once. There are 13 residues in the CDR3. Germline CDR1 DFQATT, CDR2 SNEGSKA (reference sequence). The ends were cut back, 1 base at V and 1 base at J, with 7 bases in the middle. This clonotype came up many times. The material sequenced was blood. The V and J genes are TRBV20-1 and TRBJ1-1; D is undetermined. This sequence originates from an elderly woman in good health. The CDR3 loop reads CSARVGGNTEAFF. In DNA, the CDR3 is TGCAGTGCTAGAGTGGGCGGGAACACTGAAGCTTTCTTT.